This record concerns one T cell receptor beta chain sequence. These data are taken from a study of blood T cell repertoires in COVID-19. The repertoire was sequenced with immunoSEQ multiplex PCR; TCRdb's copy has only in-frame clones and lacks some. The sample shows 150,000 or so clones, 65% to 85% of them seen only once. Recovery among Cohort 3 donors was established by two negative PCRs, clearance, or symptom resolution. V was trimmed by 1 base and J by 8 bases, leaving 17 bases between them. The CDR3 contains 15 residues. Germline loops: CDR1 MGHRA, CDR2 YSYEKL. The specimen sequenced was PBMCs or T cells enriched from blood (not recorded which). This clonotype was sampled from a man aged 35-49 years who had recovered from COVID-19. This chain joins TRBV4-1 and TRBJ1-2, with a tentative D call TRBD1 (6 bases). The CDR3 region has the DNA TGCGCCAGCAGCCAAGTACTCGGGGCAGGGGACGGCTACACCTTC. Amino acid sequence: CASSQVLGAGDGYTF.